A single sample gave rise to the 21 T cell receptor beta chains below, sequenced in a study of response to subunit inactivated influenza vaccine. TCRdb passed the RT-PCR reads through MiXCR, listing each CDR3 protein once. The sample holds a few hundred thousand distinct CDR3 sequences; 14% are singletons and the top ten take over 8.5%. This sample comprised PBMCs from blood, obtained less than 13 days after vaccination. These receptors originate from a man between 50 and 59 years old who received an inactivated influenza vaccine.

The J gene is TRBJ2-1, the V gene TRBV11-2; the match to TRBD2 covers 7 bases. The CDR3 consists of 16 residues. With V trimmed by 5 bases and J by 3 bases, 10 bases remained unmatched. Looked up from germline, CDR1 is SGHAT and CDR2 is FQNNGV. CDR3 nucleotide sequence: TGTGCCAGCAGCGAATTAGCGGGCCCTAGCTACAATGAGCAGTTCTTC. It specifies CASSELAGPSYNEQFF.

This clonotype showed up just a few times. The rearrangement uses TRBV4-3 and TRBJ2-4; TRBD1 aligns across 9 bases. This CDR3 is built from 16 residues. CDR1 and CDR2 (germline): LGHNA, YSLEER. V gave up 0 bases and J gave up 4 bases; unmatched junction bases: 4. This chain's CDR3 is CASSQDFGQGKNIQYF. CDR3 bases: TGCGCCAGCAGCCAAGATTTCGGACAGGGGAAAAACATTCAGTACTTC.

This rearrangement joins TRBV5-1 to TRBJ1-1, with D hard to call. Trimming cost V 3 bases and J 2 bases, with 11 bases left between them. This CDR3 region has 14 residues. Looked up from germline, CDR1 is SGHRS and CDR2 is YFSETQ. CDR3 protein: CASSYGLTNTEAFF. CDR3 DNA sequence: TGCGCCAGCAGCTATGGTTTAACAAACACTGAAGCTTTCTTT.

This chain links TRBV27 with TRBJ1-4, with TRBD1 identical over 11 bases. V was pared by 6 bases and J by 6 bases, with 12 bases of the junction left unmatched. CDR3 length: 17 residues. Germline V gene sequence: CDR1 MNHEY, CDR2 SMNVEV (reference sequence). The CDR3 here is CASSRTRPGQGDEKLFF. DNA for the CDR3: TGTGCCAGCAGCCGAACCCGACCGGGACAGGGGGATGAAAAACTGTTTTTT.

This clonotype was counted between two and nine times. The chain couples TRBV5-8 to TRBJ2-1; 10 bases line up with TRBD2. V was clipped by 4 bases and J by 3 bases; unmatched bases: 4. Germline values: CDR1 SGHTS, CDR2 YDEGEE. This CDR3 is 15 amino acids long. DNA for the CDR3: TGTGCCAGCAGCGTCCCTAGCGGGAGCTACAATGAGCAGTTCTTC. It specifies CASSVPSGSYNEQFF. Based on the CDR3 plus reference TRBV5-8 and TRBJ2-1, the full variable domain is EAGVTQSPTHLIKTRGQQATLRCSPISGHTSVYWYQQALGLGLQFLLWYDEGEERNRGNFPPRFSGRQFPNYSSELNVNALELEDSALYLCASSVPSGSYNEQFFGPGTRLTVL.

This clonotype has a single count. The V gene is TRBV20-1, the J gene TRBJ2-1; D perhaps matches TRBD2 (6 bases). Germline CDR1 and CDR2: DFQATT and SNEGSKA (reference sequence). The CDR3 loop spans 12 amino acids. Written as DNA, the CDR3 is TGCAGCGGGGGTAGCGAAAATGAGGAGCAGTTCTTC. Protein: CSGGSENEEQFF.

In this sample, this clonotype turned up many times. The CDR3 here is CASSPTGGSDTQYF. CDR3 bases: TGTGCCAGCAGTCCAACAGGGGGATCGGATACGCAGTATTTT. The rearrangement joins TRBV2 to TRBJ2-3; 8 nucleotides line up with TRBD1. J gave up 6 bases and V 5 bases, and 7 bases lay outside the gene matches. CDR1 is SNHLY and CDR2 is FYNNEI in the germline V gene. The CDR3 totals 14 residues.

Written as DNA, the CDR3 is TGCGCCAGCAGCTTTCAAGGAGTACAGGGCGGAGATACGCAGTATTTT. It yields the protein CASSFQGVQGGDTQYF. The chain couples TRBV5-1 to TRBJ2-3; tentatively, D is TRBD1 (6 bases). Trimming removed 2 bases at V and 5 bases at J, with 18 bases between. The CDR3 contains 16 residues. CDR1 and CDR2 from the germline V gene are SGHRS and YFSETQ.

This clonotype was counted a few times. J is TRBJ2-7 and V is TRBV5-1, with D unresolved. Per the germline V gene, CDR1 is SGHRS and CDR2 is YFSETQ. The CDR3 totals 12 residues. V lost 2 bases to trimming and J lost 7 bases, with 10 bases between them. The CDR3, as DNA: TGCGCCAGCAGCTTTCGAGCGAAGGAGCAGTACTTC. Translating gives CASSFRAKEQYF.

V is TRBV5-6 and J is TRBJ2-5; D might be TRBD2 (5 bases). CDR1 SGHDT and CDR2 YYEEEE come from the germline V gene. V was cut by 7 bases and J by 0 bases, with 10 bases left in between. The CDR3 is made up of 13 amino acids. CDR3 bases: TGTGCCAGCTGTAGGGAGTACCAAGAGACCCAGTACTTC. It translates to CASCREYQETQYF.

The V call is TRBV11-2, the J call TRBJ2-1, with 10 positions matching TRBD2. Germline V gene sequence: CDR1 SGHAT, CDR2 FQNNGV. The CDR3 runs to 15 residues. V trimming: 8 bases; J trimming: 3 bases; junction bases outside the gene matches: 7. The CDR3 loop reads CASLQRGGGYNEQFF. The DNA for the CDR3 is TGTGCCAGCCTCCAGCGGGGGGGCGGCTACAATGAGCAGTTCTTC. Full variable domain (missing parts from reference TRBV11-2 and TRBJ2-1): EAGVAQSPRYKIIEKRQSVAFWCNPISGHATLYWYQQILGQGPKLLIQFQNNGVVDDSQLPKDRFSAERLKGVDSTLKIQPAKLEDSAVYLCASLQRGGGYNEQFFGPGTRLTVL.

This clonotype was seen only a few times. V and J are TRBV10-3 and TRBJ2-3, with a possible D match to TRBD2 (5 bases). This CDR3 is 15 amino acids long. CDR1 is ENHRY, CDR2 SYGVKD, per germline. V lost 9 bases and J 8 bases, leaving 24 bases between the germline ends. DNA of the CDR3: TGTGCCATGGCGGCGGACTTGGCAGCCACCGGTACGCAGTATTTT. Translating gives CAMAADLAATGTQYF.

This clonotype turned up a few times. The V gene is TRBV28, the J gene TRBJ2-7, with 11 bases lining up with TRBD2. The trim removed 4 bases at V and 0 bases at J, leaving 11 bases unmatched. Germline-derived CDR1 and CDR2 are MDHEN and SYDVKM. The CDR3 is made up of 18 amino acids. CDR3 region: CASSYAGTSGVPSYEQYF. CDR3 sequence (DNA): TGTGCCAGCAGTTATGCGGGGACTAGCGGAGTCCCCTCCTACGAGCAGTACTTC.

The chain couples TRBV15 to TRBJ2-5; D is unresolved. The germline V gene has CDR1 LNHNV and CDR2 YYDKDF (reference sequence). V lost 0 bases, J lost 2 bases, and 10 bases lay in between. This CDR3 has 15 amino acids. DNA of the CDR3: TGTGCCACCAGCAGAGACCCTGGGCCTCAAGAGACCCAGTACTTC. As protein: CATSRDPGPQETQYF.

This clonotype has just a few counts. The J gene is TRBJ2-4, the V gene TRBV27; no reliable D call. V shed 5 bases and J shed 0 bases, with 17 bases lying between them. Germline V gene sequence: CDR1 MNHEY, CDR2 SMNVEV (reference sequence). The CDR3 is 17 residues long. This CDR3 reads CASSPLLRQVAKNIQYF. The CDR3 DNA reads TGTGCCAGCAGTCCCCTCCTCCGCCAGGTAGCCAAAAACATTCAGTACTTC.

The CDR3 region is CASSRRADTYNEQFF. The CDR3 DNA is TGTGCCAGCAGTAGGCGCGCGGATACCTACAATGAGCAGTTCTTC. The V gene is TRBV14, the J gene TRBJ2-1; D not certain. Germline loops: CDR1 SGHDN, CDR2 FVKESK. V lost 6 bases to trimming and J lost 2 bases, with 14 bases between them. The CDR3 totals 15 residues.

The chain recombines TRBV11-2 with TRBJ2-7; D ambiguous. V was trimmed by 1 base and J by 7 bases, leaving 11 bases between them. This CDR3 has 13 amino acids. Germline loops: CDR1 SGHAT, CDR2 FQNNGV. Written as DNA, the CDR3 is TGTGCCAGCAGCTTAGGGGTCGCCGGTGAGCAGTACTTC. Translation gives CASSLGVAGEQYF.

This clonotype was recorded many times. This sequence joins TRBV5-1 and TRBJ2-7; TRBD1 matches at 7 bases. This CDR3 has 15 amino acids. V gave up 4 bases and J gave up 1 base; unmatched junction bases: 8. Germline values: CDR1 SGHRS, CDR2 YFSETQ. CDR3 in DNA: TGCGCCAGCAGCCAACCCGACAGGGCGTCCTACGAGCAGTACTTC. Its protein product is CASSQPDRASYEQYF.

This clonotype came up a few times. The gene calls are TRBV11-1 and TRBJ2-1; D remains unclear. Germline values: CDR1 SGHAT, CDR2 FQDESV (reference sequence). Trimming removed 2 bases from V and 8 bases from J, with 13 bases in between. CDR3 length equals 14 residues. CDR3 sequence: CASSLSLFGDEQFF. The CDR3 DNA reads TGTGCCAGCAGCTTATCTTTATTTGGGGATGAGCAGTTCTTC.

This clonotype has a handful of counts. V and J are TRBV7-9 and TRBJ2-7; 7 nucleotides agree with TRBD1. The CDR3 sequence is 14 residues long. Trimming removed 4 bases from V and 6 bases from J; junction bases left unmatched: 9. The germline CDR1 and CDR2 sequences are SEHNR and FQNEAQ (reference sequence). The CDR3 DNA is TGTGCCAGCAGCTCCCTGACAGGGTCAATCGAGCAGTACTTC. This codes for CASSSLTGSIEQYF.

CDR3 in DNA: TGTGCCAGCTCACGGGAGAATTCCTACGAGCAGTACTTC. Encoded protein: CASSRENSYEQYF. The chain links TRBV18 to TRBJ2-7, with D tentatively TRBD2 (5 bases). Looked up from germline, CDR1 is KGHSH and CDR2 is LQKENI. V lost 4 bases to trimming and J lost 1 base, with 8 bases between them. The CDR3 is 13 residues long.